These 25 T cell receptor beta chains share one sample of origin, sequenced in a study of tumor-infiltrating lymphocytes in primary liver carcinoma. Starting from around 510 ng of total RNA, TCR beta cDNA was produced with a primer in the constant region. Modified slightly, ARM-PCR produced TCR beta libraries over three nested multiplex PCR rounds. Amplification in the first two PCR rounds was performed using TRBV1-TRBV30 forward primers and a C-beta reverse primer for 10 cycles each. TCRdb re-derived calls from the multiplex PCR reads in MiXCR, one entry per CDR3 protein. The table lists about 320,000 distinct CDR3 sequences, about three fifths of them singletons. Germline DNA was also extracted, while the blood RNA originated from unsorted whole blood. Material: peripheral blood. The receptors derive from a woman aged 30 to 39 with primary liver carcinoma and hepatitis B virus infection.

This clonotype has a single count. The chain is built from TRBV11-1 and TRBJ2-5; 7 bases agree with TRBD1. Germline values: CDR1 SGHAT, CDR2 FQDESV (reference sequence). Trimming took 9 bases from V and 2 from J; bases not matched to a gene: 6. The CDR3 consists of 13 residues. CDR3 protein: CASERQGQETQYF. The DNA of the CDR3 is TGTGCCAGTGAGAGACAGGGACAAGAGACCCAGTACTTC.

This clonotype was seen a handful of times. This may come from a read error, since a much larger clone is one base off. The V call is TRBV11-2, the J call TRBJ2-1; D not resolved. Germline CDR1 SGHAT, CDR2 FQNNGV. This CDR3 has 14 amino acids. The DNA of the CDR3 is TGTGCCGGCAGCTTATTAGGCACTGGGAATGAGCAGTTCTTC. The encoded protein is CAGSLLGTGNEQFF.

This clonotype was counted many times. This chain connects TRBV4-2 to TRBJ2-5, with 8 nucleotides matching TRBD1. There are 16 residues in the CDR3. Looked up from germline, CDR1 is LGHNA and CDR2 is YNFKEQ. V shed 1 base, J shed 3 bases, and the junction held 7 bases outside the gene matches. CDR3 in amino acids: CASSQGRTGRKETQYF. The CDR3 DNA is TGTGCCAGCAGCCAAGGCCGGACAGGGCGAAAAGAGACCCAGTACTTC.

In its sample, this clonotype was seen many times. V usage is TRBV11-2 and J usage is TRBJ2-2; the D gene is possibly TRBD2 (6 bases). CDR1 is SGHAT, CDR2 FQNNGV, per germline. The length of the CDR3 is 11 residues. Trimming took 8 bases from V and 7 from J, leaving 8 bases between them. Here the CDR3 reads CASRGFGELFF. Written as DNA, the CDR3 is TGTGCCAGCCGGGGGTTCGGGGAGCTGTTTTTT.

This clonotype was counted once. This clone may be a read error of a much larger clone one base away. This sequence joins TRBV29-1 and TRBJ2-2; 7 nucleotides align to TRBD2. The CDR3 contains 14 residues. The V gene end was trimmed by 2 bases and the J gene end by 6 bases; junction bases not matched to a gene: 6. Germline lookup yields CDR1 SQVTM and CDR2 ANQGSEA. CDR3 in DNA: TGCAGCGTTGAATGGCGGGAGTACTCCGGGGAGCTGTTTTTT. It codes for CSVEWREYSGELFF.

This clonotype has a count of ten or more. The CDR3 loop reads CASSQVSGANVLTF. The CDR3 nucleotides are TGCGCCAGCAGCCAAGTATCCGGGGCCAACGTCCTGACTTTC. V gene TRBV4-1 combines with J gene TRBJ2-6; D uncertain. The V end lost 1 base, the J end lost 4 bases, and 5 bases lay between the germline ends. The CDR3 has 14 amino acids. The germline gives CDR1 MGHRA, CDR2 YSYEKL.

For this clonotype: A much larger clone is a single base away; this may be a read error. The chain recombines TRBV12-3 or TRBV12-4 with TRBJ2-7; 7 bases are shared with TRBD1. The length of the CDR3 is 14 residues. CDR3 coding DNA: TGTGCCGGCAGTCCGACAGGGTTCATGGACGAGCAGTACTTC. As protein: CAGSPTGFMDEQYF.

This clonotype occurred once. Likely a read error: the CDR3 ends without its conserved phenylalanine or tryptophan. The chain links TRBV11-3 to TRBJ2-3; 9 bases agree with TRBD2. CDR1 SGHNT and CDR2 YENEEA come from the germline V gene. V dropped 2 bases and J dropped 12; count of bases not matched to a gene: 6. This CDR3 has 13 residues. The CDR3 nucleotides are TGTGCCAGCAGCTTATCTAGCGGGATTCCTCAGTATTTG. This codes for CASSLSSGIPQYL.

The chain couples TRBV28 to TRBJ2-4; 7 bases are a match to TRBD1. The germline gives CDR1 MDHEN, CDR2 SYDVKM. The CDR3 has 15 amino acids. Germline trimming cut 7 bases from V and 3 bases from J; bases unmatched to any gene: 9. This CDR3 is CASNSRGFNKNIQYF. The CDR3 coding sequence is TGTGCCAGCAATTCCAGGGGGTTTAACAAAAACATTCAGTACTTC.

As regards this clonotype: One end of the junction does not line up with germline, which may come from a read error. The CDR3 spells CASNPGGGSSNYGYTF. The CDR3, as DNA: TGTGCCAGCAACCCCGGGGGGGGTTCTTCTAACTATGGCTACACATTC. J is TRBJ1-2 and V is TRBV11-3, with TRBD1 as a possible D gene (5 bases). This CDR3 region has 16 residues. In germline, CDR1 is SGHNT, CDR2 YENEEA. Filled out from reference TRBV11-3 and TRBJ1-2, the complete variable domain reads EAGVVQSPRYKIIEKKQPVAFWCNPISGHNTLYWYLQNLGQGPELLIRYENEEAVDDSQLPKDRFSAERLKGVDSTLKIQPAELGDSAVYLCASNPGGGSSNYGYTFGSGTRLTVV.

In the case of this clonotype: An end of the junction does not agree with germline; a read error may underlie this. V usage is TRBV29-1 and J usage is TRBJ2-5; 9 bases line up with TRBD1. Germline V gene data show CDR1 as SQVTM and CDR2 as ANQGSEA. There are 12 residues in the CDR3. CDR3 loop: CSAGTGRGTQYF. The CDR3 DNA follows: TGCAGCGCAGGGACAGGGCGAGGGACCCAATACTTC.

The CDR3 reads CASSQGGWLAGVSTSIYF. The CDR3 bases are TGTGCCAGCAGCCAAGGGGGGTGGCTAGCGGGAGTTTCTACGAGCATTTACTTC. The rearrangement joins TRBV14 to TRBJ2-7, with 10 nucleotides matching TRBD2. The CDR3 sequence is 18 residues long. After removal of 1 base from V and 13 bases from J, the junction contained 22 bases not matched to a gene. Germline CDR1 SGHDN, CDR2 FVKESK.

About this clonotype: One base away lies a much larger clone, so this may be a sequencing read error. The CDR3 bases are TGTGCCAGCAGTTACTCCGACGGGAACAATGAGGAGTTCTTC. It is translated as CASSYSDGNNEEFF. The chain carries TRBV6-6 and TRBJ2-1, with D possibly being TRBD2 (5 bases). Looked up from germline, CDR1 is MNHNY and CDR2 is SVGAGI (reference sequence). The CDR3 sequence is 14 residues long.

In DNA form, the CDR3 reads TGTGCCAGCAGCTTAGGGGGACTAACGTACACGTCAGATACGCAGTATTTT. It encodes CASSLGGLTYTSDTQYF. The chain employs TRBV11-2 and TRBJ2-3, with 7 bases matching TRBD2. V was pared by 1 base and J by 4 bases, with 11 bases of the junction left unmatched. CDR1 is SGHAT, CDR2 FQNNGV, per germline. The CDR3 totals 17 residues.

This clonotype was found many times. The J gene is TRBJ2-4, the V gene TRBV12-3 or TRBV12-4, with 12 bases identical to TRBD2. The ends lost 3 bases at V and 6 bases at J; junction bases unmatched: 12. This CDR3 has 18 residues. CDR3 DNA: TGTGCCAGCAGTTTCGCGCTAGCGGGAGGGCAGGTTGGAAACATTCAGTACTTC. Amino acid sequence: CASSFALAGGQVGNIQYF.

The chain couples TRBV5-1 to TRBJ1-1; D is ambiguous. This CDR3 has 13 residues. Germline CDR1 SGHRS, CDR2 YFSETQ. The V gene lost 0 bases and the J gene lost 5 bases, with 8 bases spanning the gap. The CDR3 region is CASSLVSGTEAFF. Written as DNA, the CDR3 is TGCGCCAGCAGCTTGGTATCGGGAACTGAAGCTTTCTTT.

The chain joins TRBV6-1 to TRBJ2-1; TRBD2 agrees at 10 bases. CDR3 length equals 18 residues. Trimming cost V 4 bases and J 1 base; bases outside gene matches: 10. Per the germline V gene, CDR1 is MNHNS and CDR2 is SASEGT. In nucleotides, the CDR3 is TGTGCCAGCAGTGTGCTTAGCGGGAGGAGGACATCCTACAATGAGCAGTTCTTC. Protein sequence: CASSVLSGRRTSYNEQFF.

Concerning this clonotype itself: Given a much more abundant clone one base away, this may be a read error. This rearrangement joins TRBV11-3 to TRBJ2-1; 9 bases align to TRBD2. The germline CDR1 and CDR2 sequences are SGHNT and YENEEA. The CDR3 has 14 residues. The CDR3 reads CVSSLVAGGGEQFF. DNA for the CDR3: TGTGTCAGCAGCTTAGTGGCGGGAGGGGGTGAGCAGTTCTTC. The whole variable domain, remainder taken from reference TRBV11-3 and TRBJ2-1, is EAGVVQSPRYKIIEKKQPVAFWCNPISGHNTLYWYLQNLGQGPELLIRYENEEAVDDSQLPKDRFSAERLKGVDSTLKIQPAELGDSAVYLCVSSLVAGGGEQFFGPGTRLTVL.

Worth noting for this clonotype: Just one base apart from a much larger clone, this may be a read error. The V call is TRBV29-1, the J call TRBJ2-5; 8 positions match TRBD2. The CDR3 spans 13 residues. Germline loops: CDR1 SQVTM, CDR2 ANQGSEA. CDR3 protein: CSVRSGSGEIQYF. In DNA, the CDR3 is TGCAGCGTTCGAAGCGGGAGCGGGGAGATCCAGTACTTC.

Concerning this clonotype: An end of the junction does not agree with germline; a read error may underlie this. V usage is TRBV13 and J usage is TRBJ1-3; D is unclear. The length of the CDR3 is 14 residues. Per the germline V gene, CDR1 is PRHDT and CDR2 is FYEKMQ (reference sequence). In nucleotides, the CDR3 is TGTGACAGCAGTTCCGGGGACTCTGGAAACACCATATATTTT. Encoded protein: CDSSSGDSGNTIYF.

This clonotype showed up just once. A much bigger clone sits one base away, suggesting this may be a read error. The rearrangement links TRBV6-1 to TRBJ2-2; a possible D gene is TRBD2 (5 bases). Germline-derived CDR1 and CDR2 are MNHNS and SASEGT. This CDR3 region has 15 residues. Written as DNA, the CDR3 is TGTGCCAGCAGAGTCGGACTCCTGAACACCGAGGAGCTGTTTTTT. Its protein is CASRVGLLNTEELFF.

J is TRBJ2-1 and V is TRBV7-2; no reliable D call. CDR3 length: 15 residues. Germline loops: CDR1 SGHTA, CDR2 FQGNSA. Between the trimmed V and J ends, which lost 2 bases and 5 bases, there was a span of 13 bases. The CDR3 coding sequence is TGTGCCAGCAGCTTACAATGGAGTACGAACAATGAGCAGTTCTTC. This translates into CASSLQWSTNNEQFF.

In the case of this clonotype: A much larger clone lies a single base off, so this may be a read error. This sequence joins TRBV4-2 and TRBJ1-5; D not resolved. The CDR3 totals 14 residues. Germline V lookup: CDR1 LGHNA, CDR2 YNFKEQ. The CDR3 DNA reads TGTGCCAACAGCCAAGTGCGGGACAATCAGCCCCAGCATTTT. It translates to CANSQVRDNQPQHF.

Comments on this clonotype: Since no conserved phenylalanine or tryptophan closes the CDR3, a read error is the likely cause. The chain uses TRBV11-2 and TRBJ2-1; D might be TRBD1 or TRBD2, each matching 5 bases. Trimming removed 5 bases at V and 4 bases at J, with 21 bases between. CDR1 and CDR2 (germline): SGHAT, FQNNGV. The CDR3 consists of 17 residues. CDR3 sequence reads: CASSIGTGASKYNEQFL. The DNA of the CDR3 is TGTGCCAGCAGCATCGGTACCGGGGCCAGTAAGTACAATGAGCAGTTCCTC.

The rearrangement joins TRBV7-9 to TRBJ2-6; the D is unclear. Trimming took 2 bases from V and 7 from J, leaving 9 bases between them. The CDR3 is 14 amino acids. Looked up from germline, CDR1 is SEHNR and CDR2 is FQNEAQ (reference sequence). DNA for the CDR3: TGTGCCAGCAGCTTACACGAGGTCGCCAACGTCCTGACTTTC. Translating gives CASSLHEVANVLTF. Using reference TRBV7-9 and TRBJ2-6 for the parts outside the CDR3, the full variable domain is DTGVSQNPRHKITKRGQNVTFRCDPISEHNRLYWYRQTLGQGPEFLTYFQNEAQLEKSRLLSDRFSAERPKGSFSTLEIQRTEQGDSAMYLCASSLHEVANVLTFGAGSRLTVL.